This T cell receptor (beta chain) was observed in a study of blood T cell repertoires in COVID-19 (dated by TCRdb to about 2020). Broadly, across the study: The collaborator samples originated in the United States, Italy and Spain and spanned the acute and convalescent phases of COVID-19. The prospective study material was composed of cDNA or gDNA derived from T cells, B-cell-depleted T cells, or PBMCs. Subjects who had been exposed to COVID-19, were actively infected with it, or had recovered from it provided the deeply sampled blood TCRbeta repertoires that made up the dataset. The repertoires were released in a freely available public database meant as a resource for research on the immune response to SARS-CoV-2. The samples were drawn from two sources: the first 160 participants of the ongoing ImmuneRACE study, and approximately 1,300 subjects contributed by 6 global collaborators. Sample metadata almost always included a de-identified subject ID, COVID-19 status, age in years and sex. HLA class I and class II types, where available, came from metadata supplied by the sample provider rather than from assay-based typing. The paper's findings and limits, for the study overall: The quantity of clinical and demographic metadata differed by source and by participant and was supplied without curation.

Each collaborating institution followed its own protocols to collect whole blood in K2EDTA tubes. For TCRbeta analysis, collaborator samples were shipped as frozen whole blood, as isolated PBMCs, or as DNA extracted from either sample type. As regards this clone: Its antigen remains unidentified. The sample holds no much larger clone one base away, and base qualities are not on file.

TCRbeta CDR3 regions were amplified from genomic DNA by means of the immunoSEQ Assay, a bias-controlled multiplex PCR. The paper's processing steps were these. Nucleated cell counts per sample were estimated from amplification of reference gene primers within the assay. To quantify the absolute abundance of each unique TCRbeta CDR3 rearrangement, sequence reads were collapsed and filtered. Productive Simpson clonality was computed per sample as the square root of Simpson's diversity index over productive rearrangements. TCRdb stores this immuneACCESS table with in-frame sequences only. Part of the clones is absent; in the studies checked, under half of the shortfall reflects unresolved V genes, and no reason is known for the rest. V and J calls and clone size are given by that table; D and trimming were obtained from the DNA. The sample yields 150,000 to 200,000 clones; around 90% were counted once. In total, the top ten clones hold approximately 6% of the sample.

The sequence came from a middle-aged man with active or convalescent COVID-19. The sample was peripheral blood.

This receptor carries the CDR3 CASSVHNQPQHF. In nucleotide form, the sequence is TGTGCCAGCAGTGTACACAATCAGCCCCAGCATTTT. In this chain, TRBV12-3 or TRBV12-4 is recombined with TRBJ1-5; no D gene call is confident. V loses 5 bases, J loses 3 bases, and the germline ends lie 5 bases apart. The cysteine opens and the phenylalanine closes a CDR3 of 12 amino acids. CDR3 DNA only is kept here, 36 bases in frame from base 1.